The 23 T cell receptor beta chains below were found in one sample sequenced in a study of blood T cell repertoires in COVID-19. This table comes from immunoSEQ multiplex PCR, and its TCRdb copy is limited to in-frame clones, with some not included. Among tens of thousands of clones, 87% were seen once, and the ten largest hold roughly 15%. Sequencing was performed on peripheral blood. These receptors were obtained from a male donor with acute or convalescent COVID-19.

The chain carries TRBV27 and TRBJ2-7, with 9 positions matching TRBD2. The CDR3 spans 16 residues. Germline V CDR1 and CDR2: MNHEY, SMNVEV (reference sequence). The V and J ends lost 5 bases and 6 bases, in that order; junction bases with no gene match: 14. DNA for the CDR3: TGTGCCAGCAGTCTAAGGGGACCGGGACTAGCACCCGAGCAGTACTTC. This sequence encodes CASSLRGPGLAPEQYF.

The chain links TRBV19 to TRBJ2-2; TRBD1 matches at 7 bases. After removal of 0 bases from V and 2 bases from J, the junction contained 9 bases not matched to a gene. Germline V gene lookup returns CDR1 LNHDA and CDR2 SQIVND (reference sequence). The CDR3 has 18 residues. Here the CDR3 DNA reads TGTGCCAGTAGTATAGATATCACCGGGACAGCAAACACCGGGGAGCTGTTTTTT. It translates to CASSIDITGTANTGELFF.

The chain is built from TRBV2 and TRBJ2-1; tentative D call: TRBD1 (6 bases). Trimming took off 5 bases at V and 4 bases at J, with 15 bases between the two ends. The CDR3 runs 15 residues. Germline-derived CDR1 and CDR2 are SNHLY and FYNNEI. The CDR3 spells CASSLGAPGYNEQFF. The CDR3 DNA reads TGTGCCAGCAGTCTGGGGGCGCCGGGGTACAATGAGCAGTTCTTC.

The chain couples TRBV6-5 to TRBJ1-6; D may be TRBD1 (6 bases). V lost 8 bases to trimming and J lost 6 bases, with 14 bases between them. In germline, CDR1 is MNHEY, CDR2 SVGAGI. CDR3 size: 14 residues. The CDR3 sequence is CASAYREGNSPLHF. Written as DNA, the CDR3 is TGTGCCAGCGCCTACAGGGAGGGTAATTCACCCCTCCACTTT.

The CDR3 spells CASSLGQGAAGELFF. The DNA of the CDR3 is TGTGCCAGCAGCTTAGGACAGGGGGCGGCCGGGGAGCTGTTTTTT. The chain is built from TRBV11-3 and TRBJ2-2; 10 bases are shared with TRBD1. The CDR3 contains 15 residues. Germline CDR1 reads SGHNT; CDR2 reads YENEEA. The V gene end was trimmed by 1 base and the J gene end by 6 bases; junction bases not matched to a gene: 2.

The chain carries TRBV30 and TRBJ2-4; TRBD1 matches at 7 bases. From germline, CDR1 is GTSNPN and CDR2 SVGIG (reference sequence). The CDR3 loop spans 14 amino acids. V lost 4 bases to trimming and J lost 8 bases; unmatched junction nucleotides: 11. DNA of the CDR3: TGTGCCTGGATGGGGGACAGAACAGGGGACATTCAGTACTTC. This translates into CAWMGDRTGDIQYF.

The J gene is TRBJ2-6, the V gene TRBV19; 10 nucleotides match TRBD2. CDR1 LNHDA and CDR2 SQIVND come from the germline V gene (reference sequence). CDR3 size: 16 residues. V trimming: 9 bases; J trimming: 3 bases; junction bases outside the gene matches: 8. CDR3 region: CARTLAGVSGANVLTF. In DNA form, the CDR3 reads TGTGCCAGAACGCTAGCGGGGGTTAGTGGGGCCAACGTCCTGACTTTC.

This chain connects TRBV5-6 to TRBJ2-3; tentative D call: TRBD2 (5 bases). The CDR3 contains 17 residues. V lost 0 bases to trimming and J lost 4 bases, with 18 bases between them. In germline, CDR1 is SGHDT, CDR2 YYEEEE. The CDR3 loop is CASSLARTLSVADTQYF. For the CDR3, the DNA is TGTGCCAGCAGCTTGGCTAGGACTTTAAGTGTAGCAGATACGCAGTATTTT.

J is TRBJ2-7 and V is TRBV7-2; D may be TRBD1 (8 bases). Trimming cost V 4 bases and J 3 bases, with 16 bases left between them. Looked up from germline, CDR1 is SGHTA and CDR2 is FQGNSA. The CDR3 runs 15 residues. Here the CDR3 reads CASSSRTGTNYEQYF. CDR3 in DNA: TGTGCCAGCAGCTCACGGACAGGGACTAACTACGAGCAGTACTTC.

CDR3 loop: CASSSGLAFLEQFF. CDR3 coding DNA: TGTGCCAGCAGCTCGGGACTAGCGTTTCTTGAGCAGTTCTTC. The chain carries TRBV7-2 and TRBJ2-1; 10 bases match TRBD2. The V gene end was trimmed by 4 bases and the J gene end by 9 bases; junction bases not matched to a gene: 6. This CDR3 has 14 residues. Germline V gene sequence: CDR1 SGHTA, CDR2 FQGNSA. The full variable domain, with the rest looked up from reference TRBV7-2 and TRBJ2-1, is GAGVSQSPSNKVTEKGKDVELRCDPISGHTALYWYRQSLGQGLEFLIYFQGNSAPDKSGLPSDRFSAERTGGSVSTLTIQRTQQEDSAVYLCASSSGLAFLEQFFGPGTRLTVL.

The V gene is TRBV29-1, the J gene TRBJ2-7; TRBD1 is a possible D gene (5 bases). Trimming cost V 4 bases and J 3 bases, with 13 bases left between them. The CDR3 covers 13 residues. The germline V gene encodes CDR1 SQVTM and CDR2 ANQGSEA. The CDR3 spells CSVGQNLGYEQYF. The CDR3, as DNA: TGCAGCGTTGGACAGAATCTCGGCTACGAGCAGTACTTC.

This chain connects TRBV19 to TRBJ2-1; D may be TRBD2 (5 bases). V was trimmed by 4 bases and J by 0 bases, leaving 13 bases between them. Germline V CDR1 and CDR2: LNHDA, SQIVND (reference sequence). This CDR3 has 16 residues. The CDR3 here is CASSTPGRSSYNEQFF. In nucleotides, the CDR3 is TGTGCCAGTAGTACCCCGGGGAGAAGCTCCTACAATGAGCAGTTCTTC.

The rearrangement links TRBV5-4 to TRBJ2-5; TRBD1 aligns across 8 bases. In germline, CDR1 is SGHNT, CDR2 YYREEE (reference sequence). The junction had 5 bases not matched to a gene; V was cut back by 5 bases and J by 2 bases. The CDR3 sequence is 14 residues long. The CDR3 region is CASRRDRGQETQYF. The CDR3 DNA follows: TGTGCCAGCAGACGTGACAGGGGTCAAGAGACCCAGTACTTC.

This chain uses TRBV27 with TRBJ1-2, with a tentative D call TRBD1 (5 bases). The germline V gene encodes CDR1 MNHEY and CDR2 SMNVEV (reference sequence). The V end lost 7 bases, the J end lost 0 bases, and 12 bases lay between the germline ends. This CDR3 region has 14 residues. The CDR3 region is CASKQGISNYGYTF. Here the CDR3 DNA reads TGTGCCAGCAAGCAGGGCATCTCTAACTATGGCTACACCTTC.

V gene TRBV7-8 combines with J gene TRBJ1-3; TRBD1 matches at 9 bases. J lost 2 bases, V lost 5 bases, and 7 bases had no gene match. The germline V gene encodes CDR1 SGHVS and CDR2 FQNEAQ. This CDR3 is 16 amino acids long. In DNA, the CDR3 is TGTGCCAGCAGCCTCGGACAGGGGTCAACTGGAAACACCATATATTTT. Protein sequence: CASSLGQGSTGNTIYF.

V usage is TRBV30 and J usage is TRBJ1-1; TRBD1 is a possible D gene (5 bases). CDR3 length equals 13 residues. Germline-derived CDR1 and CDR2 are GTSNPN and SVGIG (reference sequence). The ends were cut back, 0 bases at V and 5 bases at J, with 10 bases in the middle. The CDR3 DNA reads TGTGCCTGGAGTGTGAGGGGAGGGACTGAAGCTTTCTTT. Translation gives CAWSVRGGTEAFF.

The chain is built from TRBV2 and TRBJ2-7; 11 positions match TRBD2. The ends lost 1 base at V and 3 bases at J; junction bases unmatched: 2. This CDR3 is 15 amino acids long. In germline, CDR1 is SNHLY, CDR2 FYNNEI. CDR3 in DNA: TGTGCCAGCAGTGAAGGTCTAGCGGGGGGCTACGAGCAGTACTTC. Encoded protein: CASSEGLAGGYEQYF.

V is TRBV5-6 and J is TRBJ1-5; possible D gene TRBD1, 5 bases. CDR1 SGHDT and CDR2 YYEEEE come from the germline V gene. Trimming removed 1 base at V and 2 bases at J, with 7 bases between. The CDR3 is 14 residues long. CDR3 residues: CASSLWGGNQPQHF. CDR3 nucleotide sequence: TGTGCCAGCAGCTTGTGGGGGGGCAATCAGCCCCAGCATTTT.

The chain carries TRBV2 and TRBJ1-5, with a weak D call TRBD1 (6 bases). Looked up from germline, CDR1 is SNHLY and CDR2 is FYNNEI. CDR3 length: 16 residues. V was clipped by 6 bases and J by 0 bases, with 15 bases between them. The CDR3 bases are TGTGCCAGCAGGGGGGCGGGGGGCTATAGCAATCAGCCCCAGCATTTT. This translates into CASRGAGGYSNQPQHF.

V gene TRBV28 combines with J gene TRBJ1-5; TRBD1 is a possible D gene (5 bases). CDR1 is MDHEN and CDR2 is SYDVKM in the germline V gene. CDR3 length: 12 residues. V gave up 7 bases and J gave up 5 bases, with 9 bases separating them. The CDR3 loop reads CASTTTDQPQHF. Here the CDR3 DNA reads TGTGCCAGCACCACGACAGATCAGCCCCAGCATTTT. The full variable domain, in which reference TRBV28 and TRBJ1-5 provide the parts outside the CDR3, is DVKVTQSSRYLVKRTGEKVFLECVQDMDHENMFWYRQDPGLGLRLIYFSYDVKMKEKGDIPEGYSVSREKKERFSLILESASTNQTSMYLCASTTTDQPQHFGDGTRLSIL.

CDR3 DNA: TGTGCCAGCAGCTTAGGGGGTTCGACAGTGCGGCAGTACTTC. It yields the protein CASSLGGSTVRQYF. This chain links TRBV7-9 with TRBJ2-7; D is perhaps TRBD1 (5 bases). The V end lost 1 base, the J end lost 9 bases, and 16 bases lay between the germline ends. Germline V lookup: CDR1 SEHNR, CDR2 FQNEAQ (reference sequence). There are 14 residues in the CDR3. The complete variable domain, with remaining parts taken from reference TRBV7-9 and TRBJ2-7, reads DTGVSQNPRHKITKRGQNVTFRCDPISEHNRLYWYRQTLGQGPEFLTYFQNEAQLEKSRLLSDRFSAERPKGSFSTLEIQRTEQGDSAMYLCASSLGGSTVRQYFGPGTRLTVT.

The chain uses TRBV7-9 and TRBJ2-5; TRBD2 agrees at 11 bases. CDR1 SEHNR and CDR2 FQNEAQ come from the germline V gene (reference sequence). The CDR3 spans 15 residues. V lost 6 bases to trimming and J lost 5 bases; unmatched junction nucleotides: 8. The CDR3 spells CASSLTSGGWETQYF. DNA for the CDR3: TGTGCCAGCAGTCTTACTAGCGGGGGTTGGGAGACCCAGTACTTC.

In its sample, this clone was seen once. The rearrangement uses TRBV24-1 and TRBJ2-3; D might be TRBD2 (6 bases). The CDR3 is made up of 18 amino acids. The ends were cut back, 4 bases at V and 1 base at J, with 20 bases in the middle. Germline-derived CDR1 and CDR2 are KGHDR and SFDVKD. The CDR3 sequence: CATSDRAGQYSGTDTQYF. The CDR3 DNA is TGTGCCACCAGTGACCGAGCGGGCCAATATAGTGGCACAGATACGCAGTATTTT.